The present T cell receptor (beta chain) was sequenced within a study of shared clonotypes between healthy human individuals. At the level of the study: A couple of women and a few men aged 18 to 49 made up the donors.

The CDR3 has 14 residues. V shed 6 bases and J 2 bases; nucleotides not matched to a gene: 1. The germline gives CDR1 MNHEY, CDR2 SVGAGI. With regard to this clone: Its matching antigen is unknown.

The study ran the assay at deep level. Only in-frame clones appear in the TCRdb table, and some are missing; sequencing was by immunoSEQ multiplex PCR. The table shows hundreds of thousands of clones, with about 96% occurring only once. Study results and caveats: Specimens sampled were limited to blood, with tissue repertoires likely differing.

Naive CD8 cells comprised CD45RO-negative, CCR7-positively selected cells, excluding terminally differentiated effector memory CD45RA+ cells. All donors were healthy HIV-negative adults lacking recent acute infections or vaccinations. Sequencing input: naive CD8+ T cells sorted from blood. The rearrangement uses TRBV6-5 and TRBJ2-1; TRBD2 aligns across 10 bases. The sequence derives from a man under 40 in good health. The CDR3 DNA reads TGTGCCAGCAGGGGACTAGCGACCTACAATGAGCAGTTCTTC. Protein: CASRGLATYNEQFF.